This section outlines one T cell receptor (beta chain) sequence together with its context. Method: immunoSEQ multiplex PCR; TCRdb's copy keeps in-frame clones and lacks some. This repertoire shows approximately 100,000 clones, around nine tenths found once; its top ten account for around 6%. This sample is drawn from a study of blood T cell repertoires in COVID-19. Germline V gene sequence: CDR1 KGHSH, CDR2 LQKENI. V was clipped by 0 bases and J by 7 bases; unmatched bases: 5. The CDR3 totals 15 residues. This clonotype was sampled from a man between 70 and 80 years old with acute or convalescent COVID-19. The J gene is TRBJ1-1, the V gene TRBV18; TRBD1 agrees at 10 bases. Sequences were obtained from peripheral blood. The CDR3 loop reads CASSPPGQGSVEAFF. The CDR3 DNA sequence: TGTGCCAGCTCACCACCGGGACAGGGGAGTGTTGAAGCTTTCTTT.